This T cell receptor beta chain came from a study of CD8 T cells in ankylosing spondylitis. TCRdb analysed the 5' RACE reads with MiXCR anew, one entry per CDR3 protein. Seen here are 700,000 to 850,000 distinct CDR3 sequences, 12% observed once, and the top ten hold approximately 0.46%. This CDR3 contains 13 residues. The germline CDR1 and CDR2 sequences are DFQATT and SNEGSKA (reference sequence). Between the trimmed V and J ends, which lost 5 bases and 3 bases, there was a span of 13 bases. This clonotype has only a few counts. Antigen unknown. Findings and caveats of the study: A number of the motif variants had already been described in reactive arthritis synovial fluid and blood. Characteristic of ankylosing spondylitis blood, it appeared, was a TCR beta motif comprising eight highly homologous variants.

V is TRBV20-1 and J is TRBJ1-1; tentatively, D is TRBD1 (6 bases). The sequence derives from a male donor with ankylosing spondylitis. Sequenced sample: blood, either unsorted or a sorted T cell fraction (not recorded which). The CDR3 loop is CSALGGHHTEAFF. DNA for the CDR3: TGCAGTGCTCTAGGGGGGCACCACACTGAAGCTTTCTTT.